This TCR beta chain comes out of a study of T cell clonotyping in hematopoietic cell transplantation. Assay used: immunoSEQ multiplex PCR; TCRdb lists only in-frame clones, some missing. The table shows 30,000 or so clones, with about 83% occurring only once. The time point is: recipient sample about 28 days before transplant, after cytoreduction. The CDR3 length is 14 residues. Germline CDR1 reads GTSNPN; CDR2 reads SVGIG (reference sequence). With 8 bases removed from V and 0 bases from J, the gap between germline ends came to 11 bases. The receptor comes from a woman in her twenties or thirties with chronic myeloid leukemia. Some clones in this sample may be carry-over from other donors' samples. This chain uses TRBV30 with TRBJ2-6; possible D gene TRBD2, 5 bases. The sequencing used peripheral blood mononuclear cells, collected before stem cell transplant. In DNA form, the CDR3 reads TGTGCCCGGGAAGAGGGCTCTGGGGCCAACGTCCTGACTTTC. Encoded protein: CAREEGSGANVLTF.